This T cell receptor beta chain derives from a study of shared clonotypes between healthy human individuals. The V gene lost 4 bases and the J gene lost 4 bases, with 19 bases spanning the gap. Germline CDR1 SNHLY, CDR2 FYNNEI. The CDR3 is 17 amino acids. The test was conducted at deep level. The table came from immunoSEQ multiplex PCR; TCRdb's copy has only in-frame clones and leaves some out. The data hold about 1,900,000 clones, with approximately 94% observed a single time. Notes on the study in general: Non-shared clonotypes were found to have lower generation probabilities than the clonotypes that were shared by all four of the sorted-subset donors.

Terminally differentiated effector memory CD45RA+ cells were left out of the naive CD8 fraction, which was CD45RO-negative and positively selected for CCR7. Concerning this clone: The target antigen is unknown.

V gene TRBV2 combines with J gene TRBJ1-4, with D perhaps TRBD1 (5 bases). This sequence was found in a man between 18 and 35 years old in good health. Specimen: naive CD8+ T cells sorted from blood. The CDR3 here is CASSGLHSTDLNEKLFF. CDR3 nucleotide sequence: TGTGCCAGCAGTGGGCTTCATTCGACAGACCTTAATGAAAAACTGTTTTTT.